This T cell receptor beta chain emerged from a study of T cell responses to AZD1222 COVID-19 vaccine. The CDR3 is 15 amino acids. V was trimmed by 4 bases and J by 0 bases, leaving 13 bases between them. Germline V gene sequence: CDR1 MDHEN, CDR2 SYDVKM. Sequenced by immunoSEQ multiplex PCR; TCRdb stores in-frame clones only, minus some. The sample includes roughly 97,000 clones, over 75% of them seen just once. As regards this clone: The antigen is unknown.

Overall study results and limits: When two AZD1222 doses had been given, Spike-specific TCR breadth and depth rose. Baseline seropositivity characterized only six AZD1222 recipients.

This chain uses TRBV28 with TRBJ2-7, with a tentative D call TRBD2 (5 bases). Specimen: peripheral blood, collected on day 0 of AZD1222 vaccination. The sequence came from an adult in good health. CDR3 in DNA: TGTGCCAGCAGTTCCCCCGAGGGCCTCTCCTACGAGCAGTACTTC. It is translated as CASSSPEGLSYEQYF. Using reference TRBV28 and TRBJ2-7 for the parts outside the CDR3, the full variable domain is DVKVTQSSRYLVKRTGEKVFLECVQDMDHENMFWYRQDPGLGLRLIYFSYDVKMKEKGDIPEGYSVSREKKERFSLILESASTNQTSMYLCASSSPEGLSYEQYFGPGTRLTVT.